What follows describes a single T cell receptor beta chain. Its antigen is not identified. The data were obtained in a study of molecular identifiers for immune sequencing clone quantification. Preparation of naive CD8 libraries involved roughly 19,000 to 1,100,000 sorted cells and 10%, 30% or 50% RNA. Broader study findings: Clones that had above 20 RNA copies took up over 98% of effector molecules but under 1% in naive cells.

The CDR3 runs to 15 residues. V trimming: 4 bases; J trimming: 3 bases; junction bases outside the gene matches: 5. Germline CDR1 LGHNA, CDR2 YNFKEQ. Previously published methods and listed TCR primers were used for the bulk TCR libraries. TCRdb itself ran the PCR reads through MiXCR, one entry per CDR3 protein. Of under 600,000 distinct CDR3 sequences in the sample, 20% to 25% were seen once. The clonotype originates from a human donor in good health. Some libraries in this study had Jurkat cell RNA spiked in. The sequencing input was naive CD8+ T cells from blood, with Jurkat cell RNA spiked in. Indicated subset: FACS-sorted CD8+CD4-CCR7+CD45RA+ naive T cells. The gene calls are TRBV4-2 and TRBJ2-1; 8 bases agree with TRBD2. Here the CDR3 reads CASSLLAGFYNEQFF. CDR3 DNA sequence: TGTGCCAGCAGCCTCCTAGCGGGTTTCTACAATGAGCAGTTCTTC.